Included here is one T cell receptor (beta chain) sequence, with context. What antigen it recognizes has not been identified. Base qualities are not recorded, but no much larger clone differs from it by a single base. TCR CDR3 regions were amplified from genomic DNA by multiplex PCR using the deep immunoSEQ assay. Extracted genomic DNA from each cell subset was distributed evenly across all wells of several immunoSEQ 96-well plates, and each plate was treated as a replicate. For sorted subsets, around 0.2 ug of genomic DNA, equivalent to some 33,000 T cell genomes, went into each replicate PCR. The purified libraries were quantified using a Qubit 3.0 fluorometer, sized with a Bioanalyzer 2100, and then quantified again using the KAPA Library Quantification kit. A separate single-read 150-cycle Illumina NextSeq 550 flow cell was used to sequence each immunoSEQ 96-well plate. The paper's processing steps were these. Because the immunoSEQ output held only junctional sequences and lacked quality scores, the filtering could not match the filtering applied to full-length reads. Sequences were annotated with PyIR, a Python wrapper for IgBLAST v1.9, and V/J genes and CDR3 were assigned using IMGT germline references. Reads were filtered out if the reads had weak V/J assignments (E-value above 1e-6), no CDR3, stop codons, out-of-frame junctions, or ambiguous translated residues. V3J clonotypes were defined as sequences sharing the same inferred V gene, J gene, and CDR3 amino acid sequence. Percentage overlap between repertoires was computed as shared unique clonotypes divided by the size of the smaller repertoire. Three approaches were used to assess repertoire richness: RTK rarefaction, the Chao1 estimator, and Recon v2.1 estimates of unobserved clonotypes. For all TCRbeta clonotypes obtained by the gDNA method from a handful of donors, generation probabilities were computed with OLGA. TCRdb obtained this table from immuneACCESS and retained in-frame rearrangements with V and J assigned. These tables miss some clones; where compared with another copy, unresolved V genes account for less than half of the shortfall, and the remainder is unexplained. D and trimming come from the DNA, and the V and J calls and clone size come from that table. The sample table lists just over 2,000,000 clones, just under 95% of them with a count of one. About 1.1% of the sample goes to the ten largest clones.

These data belong to a study of shared clonotypes between healthy human individuals (dated by TCRdb to about 2020). Context from the whole study: The cohort included three men and a couple of women between 18 and 49 years of age. For each donor, CD4 naive and CD4 memory were each run on three plates, CD8 naive on two plates, and CD8 memory on one plate. To estimate repertoire size and how much clonotypes are shared between individuals, the study performed deep sequencing of blood TCR repertoires from 4 to 6 healthy adults. To increase sequencing depth and limit assay-specific biases, different laboratories used diverse techniques to prepare libraries and sequence TCR repertoires. Leukapheresis yielded between about 0.85 and 10 billion PBMCs per donor.

V and J lose 7 bases and 3 bases, and a span of 7 bases separates them. The CDR3, cysteine through phenylalanine, is 11 amino acids long. The DNA shown is the 33-base CDR3, in frame from base 1. CDR1 SEHNR and CDR2 FQNEAQ were looked up in the germline V gene (reference sequence). CD8 naive samples were obtained by positive selection for CCR7 among CD45RO-negative cells, yielding a CD45RA+CCR7+ population from which TemRA cells were excluded. Healthy HIV-negative adults with no recently reported acute infections or vaccinations were included as donors. All donors were Caucasian adults living in Nashville, Tennessee, USA. After blood collection by leukapheresis, PBMCs were isolated using Ficoll-Histopaque density gradient centrifugation and then cryopreserved in the vapor phase of liquid nitrogen. Analytical flow cytometry was used to check the purity and quantity of each magnetically sorted T cell population. Each sorted fraction had its genomic DNA isolated and then quantified by UV absorbance on a Nanodrop 2000c.

Results the study describes overall, beyond this receptor: Based on pairwise subsampling, the degree of clonotype sharing among donors was expected to be affected by sequencing depth. About 4.5% of naive CD4, more than 3% of naive CD8, about 2.1% of memory CD4, and about 0.4% of memory CD8 clonotypes were shared across several donors. Naive subsets generally had larger estimated clonotype richness than memory subsets did. Only blood was sampled, and tissue TCR repertoires likely differ from those in blood. Rarefaction of sorted-subset datasets indicated incomplete sequencing despite the large sequencing depth. Higher generation probabilities were observed for clonotypes shared by all four sorted-subset donors than for non-shared clonotypes. Because the study included only a small number of donors, the genetic and exposure-history diversity represented was limited.

The material sequenced was naive CD8+ T cells sorted from blood. The intended sense of this specimen's cell subset or site label: CD45RA+CCR7+. This sequence was found in a young man in good health. The chain links TRBV7-9 with TRBJ2-7; confidence is insufficient to name the D gene. The bases read TGTGCCAGCACCCCCAGCTACGAGCAGTACTTC. Translated, this gives CASTPSYEQYF.